Detailed here is one T cell receptor beta chain. Its antigen is not identified. This entry is derived from a study of cytomegalovirus exposure and HLA in healthy donors. Whole-study findings and limits: Reports credit the classifier with highly specific, highly sensitive diagnosis of cytomegalovirus status.

The germline V gene has CDR1 SQVTM and CDR2 ANQGSEA. The CDR3 spans 18 residues. Trimming cost V 2 bases and J 3 bases; bases outside gene matches: 16. A multiplex PCR was run with 60 Vbeta primers and 13 Jbeta primers. TCRdb's table, derived via immunoSEQ multiplex PCR, lists solely in-frame clones and lacks some. The sample has about 140,000 clones, roughly 79% seen once. Input material: PBMCs. The receptor was derived from a woman aged 55-70 years in good health and CMV-seropositive. This chain connects TRBV29-1 to TRBJ2-1; 7 bases agree with TRBD2. The CDR3 here is CSVERLRESGTGYNEQFF. CDR3 in DNA: TGCAGCGTTGAAAGGTTGCGGGAGTCGGGGACCGGCTACAATGAGCAGTTCTTC.